This TCR beta chain comes out of a study of OX40 agonist ivuxolimab in advanced cancers. About the study: At doses from 0.01 to 10 mg/kg, patients were given intravenous ivuxolimab every 2 weeks. Cancers in dose escalation were hepatocellular, melanoma, renal cell and head and neck.

Sequenced by immunoSEQ multiplex PCR; TCRdb stores in-frame clones only, minus some. The sample records some 55,000 clones, approximately 79% being singletons. This CDR3 spans 15 amino acids. Germline V gene sequence: CDR1 KGHSH, CDR2 LQKENI. V was trimmed by 1 base and J by 8 bases, leaving 12 bases between them. This material consisted of CD4+ or CD8+ T cells sorted from blood, taken in a trial of the OX40 agonist ivuxolimab. This chain uses TRBV18 with TRBJ1-6; TRBD1 is a possible D gene (5 bases). The TCR was taken from an adult with an advanced solid tumor such as melanoma, head and neck, liver or kidney cancer. CDR3 nucleotide sequence: TGTGCCAGCTCACCACGGGCAGGGCCGGATTCACCCCTCCACTTT. Protein sequence: CASSPRAGPDSPLHF. Using reference TRBV18 and TRBJ1-6 for the parts outside the CDR3, the full variable domain is NAGVMQNPRHLVRRRGQEARLRCSPMKGHSHVYWYRQLPEEGLKFMVYLQKENIIDESGMPKERFSAEFPKEGPSILRIQQVVRGDSAAYFCASSPRAGPDSPLHFGNGTRLTVT.